This TCR beta chain was documented in a study of preoperative IRX-2 immunotherapy in early breast cancer. The length of the CDR3 is 14 residues. The V and J ends lost 4 bases and 2 bases, in that order; junction bases with no gene match: 7. CDR1 SQVTM and CDR2 ANQGSEA come from the germline V gene. Described treatment: preoperative locoregional IRX-2 cytokine immunotherapy. Samples came from a phase Ib trial of preoperative locoregional IRX-2 cytokine immunotherapy. Sequencing used immunoSEQ multiplex PCR; TCRdb keeps in-frame clones, though not all of them. The sample has some 59,000 clones; approximately 93% are singletons.

This clonotype was sampled from a human donor with breast cancer. The specimen was obtained from a patient treated with IRX-2 immunotherapy. The chain uses TRBV29-1 and TRBJ2-7; TRBD1 agrees at 8 bases. This chain's CDR3 is CSVAVTGVPYEQYF. As DNA, the CDR3 is TGCAGCGTTGCAGTGACAGGGGTACCCTACGAGCAGTACTTC.